This entry lists 29 T cell receptor beta chains sequenced from one sample in a study of blood T cell repertoires in COVID-19. Sequencing was performed with immunoSEQ multiplex PCR; in TCRdb, only in-frame clones are kept and a portion is missing. Among some 110,000 clones listed, roughly nine tenths were seen once. Sequenced material: peripheral blood. These receptors all stem from an older man who had recovered from COVID-19.

The CDR3 protein is CATSRGLQGFERNTEAFF. CDR3 sequence (DNA): TGTGCCACCAGCAGAGGCCTACAGGGTTTTGAAAGGAACACTGAAGCTTTCTTT. The chain is built from TRBV15 and TRBJ1-1; D is possibly TRBD1 (6 bases). CDR1 LNHNV and CDR2 YYDKDF come from the germline V gene (reference sequence). This CDR3 region has 18 residues. Trimming took off 1 base at V and 1 base at J, with 19 bases between the two ends. The full variable domain, rest sourced from reference TRBV15 and TRBJ1-1, is DAMVIQNPRYQVTQFGKPVTLSCSQTLNHNVMYWYQQKSSQAPKLLFHYYDKDFNNEADTPDNFQSRRPNTSFCFLDIRSPGLGDTAMYLCATSRGLQGFERNTEAFFGQGTRLTVV.

This clone was seen a handful of times. This chain connects TRBV4-2 to TRBJ1-6, with no clear D. Looked up from germline, CDR1 is LGHNA and CDR2 is YNFKEQ. The CDR3 loop spans 16 amino acids. Trimming took off 0 bases at V and 2 bases at J, with 8 bases between the two ends. The CDR3 DNA reads TGTGCCAGCAGCCAAGAATTGGCACCCTATAATTCACCCCTCCACTTT. Translating it yields CASSQELAPYNSPLHF.

This rearrangement joins TRBV6-5 to TRBJ1-2, with 10 bases that match TRBD1. Per the germline V gene, CDR1 is MNHEY and CDR2 is SVGAGI. V gave up 0 bases and J gave up 4 bases; unmatched junction bases: 5. The CDR3 consists of 16 residues. CDR3 amino acids: CASSYSTGGIGYGYTF. As DNA, the CDR3 is TGTGCCAGCAGTTACTCGACAGGGGGCATAGGCTATGGCTACACCTTC.

The rearrangement joins TRBV19 to TRBJ1-4; D call uncertain. This CDR3 contains 14 residues. The ends were cut back, 3 bases at V and 3 bases at J, with 8 bases in the middle. The germline gives CDR1 LNHDA, CDR2 SQIVND (reference sequence). The CDR3 sequence: CASSMRSPNEKLFF. The CDR3, as DNA: TGTGCCAGTAGTATGCGATCACCTAATGAAAAACTGTTTTTT.

The chain joins TRBV5-5 to TRBJ2-5; 14 positions agree with TRBD2. The ends lost 4 bases at V and 5 bases at J; junction bases unmatched: 7. There are 16 residues in the CDR3. The germline CDR1 and CDR2 sequences are SGHKS and YYEKEE (reference sequence). The CDR3, as DNA: TGTGCCAGCAGCCGAGGACTAGCGGGGGGTCAGGAGACCCAGTACTTC. Its translation is CASSRGLAGGQETQYF.

The gene calls are TRBV30 and TRBJ2-7, with D perhaps matching TRBD1 (6 bases). The germline V and J ends were trimmed by 0 bases and 9 bases, with 12 bases remaining between them. Germline V gives CDR1 GTSNPN, CDR2 SVGIG (reference sequence). The CDR3 is 12 amino acids. The CDR3 DNA is TGTGCCTGGAGTGTAGGGGGACCGGGGCAGTACTTC. It codes for CAWSVGGPGQYF.

The genes are TRBV20-1 and TRBJ1-5; weak D call: TRBD1 (6 bases). Germline assignment: CDR1 DFQATT and CDR2 SNEGSKA (reference sequence). The CDR3 consists of 13 residues. Trimming left V 6 bases short and J 5 bases short, with 14 bases between. The CDR3 reads CSASAQGDQPQHF. The CDR3 region has the DNA TGCAGTGCCAGTGCACAGGGAGATCAGCCCCAGCATTTT.

The rearrangement uses TRBV5-8 and TRBJ2-3, with TRBD1 identical over 9 bases. The trim removed 4 bases at V and 1 base at J, leaving 4 bases unmatched. CDR3 length: 15 residues. The germline gives CDR1 SGHTS, CDR2 YDEGEE. CDR3: CASSQGQGGTDTQYF. Written as DNA, the CDR3 is TGTGCCAGCAGCCAGGGACAGGGTGGCACAGATACGCAGTATTTT.

The rearrangement joins TRBV7-2 to TRBJ2-1; D is possibly TRBD2 (5 bases). Germline CDR1 reads SGHTA; CDR2 reads FQGNSA. CDR3 length: 13 residues. V dropped 5 bases and J dropped 6 bases, with 11 bases sitting between them. CDR3 coding DNA: TGTGCCAGCAGCCCGGGGTTTGGCAATGAGCAGTTCTTC. Residues: CASSPGFGNEQFF.

The chain combines TRBV4-2 with TRBJ1-5, with unresolved D. Trimming removed 0 bases at V and 5 bases at J, with 11 bases between. Germline V gene data show CDR1 as LGHNA and CDR2 as YNFKEQ. CDR3 length: 15 residues. The CDR3 nucleotides read TGTGCCAGCAGCCAAGATTTAACCGGGGATCAGCCCCAGCATTTT. It codes for CASSQDLTGDQPQHF.

The CDR3 reads CASRQSSGNTIYF. CDR3 sequence (DNA): TGTGCCAGCAGACAGAGCTCTGGAAACACCATATATTTT. This sequence joins TRBV6-6 and TRBJ1-3; D unclear. Trimming removed 6 bases from V and 0 bases from J, with 6 bases in between. Germline CDR1 reads MNHNY; CDR2 reads SVGAGI (reference sequence). CDR3 length: 13 residues.

This chain links TRBV5-1 with TRBJ2-1; tentative D call: TRBD2 (5 bases). The V gene lost 3 bases and the J gene lost 1 base, with 11 bases spanning the gap. Germline V gene data show CDR1 as SGHRS and CDR2 as YFSETQ. The length of the CDR3 is 15 residues. CDR3 DNA: TGCGCCAGCAGCTCCGCCCCGGGATCCTACAATGAGCAGTTCTTC. It specifies CASSSAPGSYNEQFF.

The rearrangement joins TRBV5-1 to TRBJ1-2; D is undetermined. V gave up 4 bases and J gave up 8 bases, with 15 bases separating them. CDR3 length: 13 amino acids. Germline assignment: CDR1 SGHRS and CDR2 YFSETQ. CDR3 loop: CASSPGPEGGYTF. In DNA, the CDR3 is TGCGCCAGCAGCCCTGGACCGGAGGGCGGCTACACCTTC.

The V call is TRBV2, the J call TRBJ1-2; TRBD1 is a possible D gene (5 bases). The CDR3 is 14 residues long. Germline V lookup: CDR1 SNHLY, CDR2 FYNNEI. V was trimmed by 6 bases and J by 0 bases, leaving 11 bases between them. This CDR3 is CASRPGSSNYGYTF. CDR3 nucleotides: TGTGCCAGCAGGCCAGGGTCGTCTAACTATGGCTACACCTTC.

The rearrangement joins TRBV11-2 to TRBJ2-7; D is ambiguous. The length of the CDR3 is 14 residues. The ends were cut back, 1 base at V and 1 base at J, with 8 bases in the middle. CDR1 and CDR2 from the germline V gene are SGHAT and FQNNGV. CDR3: CASSLASYSYEQYF. DNA for the CDR3: TGTGCCAGCAGCTTAGCCTCGTATTCCTACGAGCAGTACTTC.

The CDR3 spells CASSLGTGPRYF. The CDR3 bases are TGTGCCAGCAGCTTAGGGACAGGTCCTAGGTACTTC. This chain joins TRBV11-2 and TRBJ2-7; TRBD1 agrees at 7 bases. CDR1 SGHAT and CDR2 FQNNGV come from the germline V gene. J gave up 12 bases and V 1 base, and 6 bases lay outside the gene matches. This CDR3 region has 12 residues.

V is TRBV6-5 and J is TRBJ2-3, with a weak D call TRBD1 (5 bases). This CDR3 is built from 12 residues. Germline CDR1 and CDR2: MNHEY and SVGAGI. The ends were cut back, 5 bases at V and 6 bases at J, with 9 bases in the middle. In nucleotides, the CDR3 is TGTGCCAGCAGTATACAGGCGGATACGCAGTATTTT. Amino acids: CASSIQADTQYF.

This clone was picked up one time. J is TRBJ2-7 and V is TRBV11-2, with 11 nucleotides matching TRBD2. Losses at the gene ends were 5 bases for V and 2 bases for J; bases not matched to a gene: 11. The length of the CDR3 is 17 residues. Germline V gene data show CDR1 as SGHAT and CDR2 as FQNNGV. CDR3 protein: CASSPHPSGRSPYEQYF. In nucleotides, the CDR3 is TGTGCCAGCAGCCCCCACCCTAGCGGGAGGTCCCCCTACGAGCAGTACTTC.

The chain links TRBV4-1 to TRBJ1-1; tentatively, D is TRBD1 (5 bases). Germline loops: CDR1 MGHRA, CDR2 YSYEKL. V dropped 0 bases and J dropped 0 bases, with 11 bases sitting between them. This CDR3 has 16 residues. This CDR3 reads CASSQDGRGMNTEAFF. CDR3 nucleotides: TGCGCCAGCAGCCAAGATGGGCGGGGGATGAACACTGAAGCTTTCTTT.

About this clone: The same CDR3 is also encoded by other DNA sequences in this sample. V usage is TRBV7-2 and J usage is TRBJ2-5, with 8 bases aligning to TRBD2. Germline V lookup: CDR1 SGHTA, CDR2 FQGNSA. The CDR3 has 14 residues. The V segment lost 3 bases and the J segment 2 bases; nucleotides outside the gene matches: 2. The CDR3 bases are TGTGCCAGCAGCTTCCAGCGGGGGCAAGAGACCCAGTACTTC. Translated, it gives CASSFQRGQETQYF.

This chain links TRBV19 with TRBJ2-6, with D tentatively TRBD2 (5 bases). CDR1 LNHDA and CDR2 SQIVND come from the germline V gene (reference sequence). The CDR3 length is 16 residues. With 2 bases removed from V and 1 base from J, the gap between germline ends came to 9 bases. CDR3 DNA sequence: TGTGCCAGTAGTATAATAGGACTTTCTGGGGCCAACGTCCTGACTTTC. The encoded protein is CASSIIGLSGANVLTF.

This clone was picked up one time. The CDR3: CASIKSGGAPDTQYF. The CDR3 DNA follows: TGTGCCAGCATAAAGAGCGGGGGAGCACCAGATACGCAGTATTTT. This chain uses TRBV28 with TRBJ2-3, with TRBD2 matching 8 bases. V lost 7 bases to trimming and J lost 4 bases; unmatched junction nucleotides: 10. From germline, CDR1 is MDHEN and CDR2 SYDVKM. The length of the CDR3 is 15 residues. Looking up the rest from reference TRBV28 and TRBJ2-3 gives the full variable domain: DVKVTQSSRYLVKRTGEKVFLECVQDMDHENMFWYRQDPGLGLRLIYFSYDVKMKEKGDIPEGYSVSREKKERFSLILESASTNQTSMYLCASIKSGGAPDTQYFGPGTRLTVL.

This clone appeared a single time. The chain recombines TRBV7-2 with TRBJ2-7, with 10 bases fitting TRBD2. This CDR3 has 15 amino acids. The trim removed 5 bases at V and 2 bases at J, leaving 6 bases unmatched. From germline, CDR1 is SGHTA and CDR2 FQGNSA. CDR3 sequence reads: CASSLRTSGTYEQYF. The CDR3 DNA follows: TGTGCCAGCAGCCTCCGGACTAGCGGAACCTACGAGCAGTACTTC.

The CDR3 sequence: CASSTQRDTQYF. In DNA form, the CDR3 reads TGTGCCAGCAGCACTCAAAGAGATACGCAGTATTTT. This chain connects TRBV6-6 to TRBJ2-3; D call uncertain. CDR1 is MNHNY, CDR2 SVGAGI, per germline (reference sequence). The CDR3 spans 12 residues. Trimming pared 6 bases from V and 5 bases from J, leaving 9 bases between.

The chain employs TRBV5-6 and TRBJ1-1; D ambiguous. Trimming pared 0 bases from V and 5 bases from J, leaving 5 bases between. CDR1 and CDR2 (germline): SGHDT, YYEEEE. The CDR3 length is 12 residues. CDR3 sequence (DNA): TGTGCCAGCAGCTTGGGCTATACTGAAGCTTTCTTT. It encodes CASSLGYTEAFF.

The chain links TRBV14 to TRBJ2-5; no clear D gene. Trimming left V 1 base short and J 7 bases short, with 10 bases between. The germline CDR1 and CDR2 sequences are SGHDN and FVKESK. There are 13 residues in the CDR3. CDR3 in amino acids: CASSQGFYGTQYF. The DNA for the CDR3 is TGTGCCAGCAGCCAAGGCTTCTACGGGACCCAGTACTTC.

The V gene is TRBV9, the J gene TRBJ1-5; 7 nucleotides agree with TRBD1. Trimming removed 0 bases from V and 4 bases from J; junction bases left unmatched: 4. CDR3 length: 15 amino acids. Germline V CDR1 and CDR2: SGDLS, YYNGEE. CDR3: CASSVGAGGNQPQHF. CDR3 bases: TGTGCCAGCAGCGTAGGGGCAGGGGGTAATCAGCCCCAGCATTTT.

This sequence joins TRBV28 and TRBJ2-1; 14 bases are a match to TRBD2. Germline V gene data show CDR1 as MDHEN and CDR2 as SYDVKM. J was trimmed by 3 bases and V by 7 bases; bases with no gene match: 11. The CDR3 is made up of 18 amino acids. The CDR3 DNA is TGTGCCAGCAAGAAGACTAGCGGGAGGGCCCGTTACTACAATGAGCAGTTCTTC. Residues: CASKKTSGRARYYNEQFF.

The CDR3 loop reads CASSFGLAGPYEQYF. The CDR3 region has the DNA TGTGCCAGCAGCTTTGGGCTAGCGGGACCCTACGAGCAGTACTTC. J is TRBJ2-7 and V is TRBV7-9; 9 bases are a match to TRBD2. V trimming: 3 bases; J trimming: 2 bases; junction bases outside the gene matches: 5. From germline, CDR1 is SEHNR and CDR2 FQNEAQ (reference sequence). This CDR3 has 15 amino acids.